This T cell receptor beta chain derives from a study of identical twins. General observations from the study: Out-of-frame beta chain sequences displayed weaker excess sharing between twins. Memory repertoires lacked the insertion deficit that abundant cord blood beta clonotypes showed. Monozygotic twin pairs showed more out-of-frame TCR alpha sharing than models estimated.

CDR1 and CDR2 (germline): SGHDT, YYEEEE. This CDR3 region has 16 residues. Germline trimming cut 4 bases from V and 1 base from J; bases unmatched to any gene: 8. Worth noting for this clonotype: Its antigen remains unidentified.

A single record per CDR3 protein comes from TCRdb applying MiXCR to the 5' RACE reads. The sample comprises 420,000 or so distinct CDR3 sequences, approximately 17% of which are singletons, and 9.5% to 15% rests with the top ten. The sequence was obtained from a man aged 50 to 59 in good health. The chain recombines TRBV5-6 with TRBJ2-7, with TRBD1 matching 10 bases. The sequencing sample was made of naive T cells sorted from blood. In DNA, the CDR3 is TGTGCCAGCAGCGGCTTCGGGACAGGGGTTTCCTACGAGCAGTACTTC. It yields the protein CASSGFGTGVSYEQYF. Full variable domain (missing parts from reference TRBV5-6 and TRBJ2-7): DAGVTQSPTHLIKTRGQQVTLRCSPKSGHDTVSWYQQALGQGPQFIFQYYEEEERQRGNFPDRFSGHQFPNYSSELNVNALLLGDSALYLCASSGFGTGVSYEQYFGPGTRLTVT.